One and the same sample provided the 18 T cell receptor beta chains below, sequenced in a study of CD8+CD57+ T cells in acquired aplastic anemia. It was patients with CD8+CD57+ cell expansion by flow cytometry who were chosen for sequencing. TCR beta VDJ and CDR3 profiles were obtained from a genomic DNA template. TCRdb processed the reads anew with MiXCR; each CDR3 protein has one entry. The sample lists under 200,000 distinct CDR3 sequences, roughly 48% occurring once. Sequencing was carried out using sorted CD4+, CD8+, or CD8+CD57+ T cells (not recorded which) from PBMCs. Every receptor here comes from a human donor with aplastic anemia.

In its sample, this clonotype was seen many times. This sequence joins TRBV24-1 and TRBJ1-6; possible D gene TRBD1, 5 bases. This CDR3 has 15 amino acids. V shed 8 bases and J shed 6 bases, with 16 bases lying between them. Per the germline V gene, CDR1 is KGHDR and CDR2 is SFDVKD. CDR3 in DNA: TGTGCCACCAAGGACACCAAGCCTTTTAATTCACCCCTCCACTTT. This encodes CATKDTKPFNSPLHF.

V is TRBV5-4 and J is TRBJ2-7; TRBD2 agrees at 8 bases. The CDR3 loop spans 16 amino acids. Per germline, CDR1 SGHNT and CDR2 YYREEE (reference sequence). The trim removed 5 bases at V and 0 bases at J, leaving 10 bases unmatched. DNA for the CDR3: TGTGCCAGCAGTGACGGGGGGGGACGTTCCTCCTACGAGCAGTACTTC. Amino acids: CASSDGGGRSSYEQYF.

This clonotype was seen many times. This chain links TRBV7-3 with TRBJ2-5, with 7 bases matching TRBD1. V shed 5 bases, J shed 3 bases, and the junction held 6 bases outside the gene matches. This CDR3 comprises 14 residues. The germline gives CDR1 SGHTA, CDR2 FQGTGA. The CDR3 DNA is TGTGCCAGCAGCGAACAGGGGACGGAAGAGACCCAGTACTTC. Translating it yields CASSEQGTEETQYF.

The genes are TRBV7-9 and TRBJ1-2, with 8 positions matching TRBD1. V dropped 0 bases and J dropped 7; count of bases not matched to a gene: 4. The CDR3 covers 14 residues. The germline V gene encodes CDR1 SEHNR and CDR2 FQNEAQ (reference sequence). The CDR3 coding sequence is TGTGCCAGCAGCTTAGCCTCAGGGGGCTCTGGCTACACCTTC. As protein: CASSLASGGSGYTF.

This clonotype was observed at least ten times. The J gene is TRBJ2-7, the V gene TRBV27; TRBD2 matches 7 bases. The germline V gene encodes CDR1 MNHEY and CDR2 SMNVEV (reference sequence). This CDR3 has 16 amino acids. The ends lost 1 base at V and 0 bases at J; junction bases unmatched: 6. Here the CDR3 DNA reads TGTGCCAGCAGTTTATTATCCGGGACTACCTCCTACGAGCAGTACTTC. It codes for CASSLLSGTTSYEQYF.

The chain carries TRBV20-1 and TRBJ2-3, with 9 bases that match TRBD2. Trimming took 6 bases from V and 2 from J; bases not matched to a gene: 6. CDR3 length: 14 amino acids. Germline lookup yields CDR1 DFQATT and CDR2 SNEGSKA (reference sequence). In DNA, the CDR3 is TGCAGTGCCACGACTAGCGGATTCACAGATACGCAGTATTTT. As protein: CSATTSGFTDTQYF.

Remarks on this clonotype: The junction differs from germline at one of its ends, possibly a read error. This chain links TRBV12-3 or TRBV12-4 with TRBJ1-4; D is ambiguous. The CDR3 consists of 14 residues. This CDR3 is CTSSSREGGEKLFF. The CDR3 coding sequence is TGTACCAGCAGTTCCCGGGAGGGTGGAGAAAAACTGTTTTTT.

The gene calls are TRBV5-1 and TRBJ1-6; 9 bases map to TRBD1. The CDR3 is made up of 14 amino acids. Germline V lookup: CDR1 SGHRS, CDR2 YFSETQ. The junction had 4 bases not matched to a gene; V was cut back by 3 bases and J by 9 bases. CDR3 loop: CASSYGTGSSPLHF. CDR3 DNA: TGCGCCAGCAGCTACGGGACAGGGAGTTCACCCCTCCACTTT.

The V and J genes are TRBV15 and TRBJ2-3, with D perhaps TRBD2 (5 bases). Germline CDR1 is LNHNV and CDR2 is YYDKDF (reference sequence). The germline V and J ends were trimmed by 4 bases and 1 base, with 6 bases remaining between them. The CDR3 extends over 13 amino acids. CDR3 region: CATSKAGTDTQYF. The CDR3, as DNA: TGTGCCACCAGCAAAGCGGGCACAGATACGCAGTATTTT. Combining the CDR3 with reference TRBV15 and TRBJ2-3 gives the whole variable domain DAMVIQNPRYQVTQFGKPVTLSCSQTLNHNVMYWYQQKSSQAPKLLFHYYDKDFNNEADTPDNFQSRRPNTSFCFLDIRSPGLGDTAMYLCATSKAGTDTQYFGPGTRLTVL.

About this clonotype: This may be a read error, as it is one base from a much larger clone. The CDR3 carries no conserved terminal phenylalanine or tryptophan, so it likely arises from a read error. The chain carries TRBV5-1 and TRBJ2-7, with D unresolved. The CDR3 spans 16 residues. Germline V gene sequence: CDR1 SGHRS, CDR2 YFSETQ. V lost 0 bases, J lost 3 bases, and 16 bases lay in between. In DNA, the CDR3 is TGCGCCAGCAGCTTGGGTCCGGATCCGGGCAACTACGAGCAGTACCTC. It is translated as CASSLGPDPGNYEQYL.

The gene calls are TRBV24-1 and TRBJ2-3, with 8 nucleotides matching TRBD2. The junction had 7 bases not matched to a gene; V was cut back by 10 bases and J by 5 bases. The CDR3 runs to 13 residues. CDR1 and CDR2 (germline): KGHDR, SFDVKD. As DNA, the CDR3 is TGTGCCACAGGGCGGCTAGCGGGAGATACGCAGTATTTT. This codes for CATGRLAGDTQYF.

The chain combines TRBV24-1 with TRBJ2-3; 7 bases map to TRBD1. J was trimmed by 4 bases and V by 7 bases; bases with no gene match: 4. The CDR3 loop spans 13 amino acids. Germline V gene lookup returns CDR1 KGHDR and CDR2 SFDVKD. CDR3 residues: CATRGGSSDTQYF. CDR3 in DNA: TGTGCCACCAGAGGGGGCTCATCAGATACGCAGTATTTT.

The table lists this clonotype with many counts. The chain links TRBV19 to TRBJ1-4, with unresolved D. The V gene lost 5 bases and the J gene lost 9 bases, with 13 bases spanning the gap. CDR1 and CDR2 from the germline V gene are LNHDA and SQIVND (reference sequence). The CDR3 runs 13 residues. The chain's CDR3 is CASSYDTTKKLFF. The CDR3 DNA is TGTGCCAGTAGTTACGACACCACCAAAAAACTGTTTTTT. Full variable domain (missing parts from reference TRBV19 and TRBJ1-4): DGGITQSPKYLFRKEGQNVTLSCEQNLNHDAMYWYRQDPGQGLRLIYYSQIVNDFQKGDIAEGYSVSREKKESFPLTVTSAQKNPTAFYLCASSYDTTKKLFFGSGTQLSVL.

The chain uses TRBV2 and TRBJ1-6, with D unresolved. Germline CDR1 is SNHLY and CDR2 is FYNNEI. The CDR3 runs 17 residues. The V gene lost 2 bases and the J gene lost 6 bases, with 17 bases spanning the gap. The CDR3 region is CASSERVSLSFNSPLHF. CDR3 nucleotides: TGTGCCAGCAGTGAAAGGGTCAGCCTCTCATTTAATTCACCCCTCCACTTT.

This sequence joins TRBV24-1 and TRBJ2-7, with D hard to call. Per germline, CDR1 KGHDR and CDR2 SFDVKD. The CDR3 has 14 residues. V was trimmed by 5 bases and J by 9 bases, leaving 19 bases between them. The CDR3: CATSGLESSSGQYF. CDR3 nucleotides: TGTGCCACCAGTGGCCTCGAGTCTTCGTCTGGGCAGTACTTC.

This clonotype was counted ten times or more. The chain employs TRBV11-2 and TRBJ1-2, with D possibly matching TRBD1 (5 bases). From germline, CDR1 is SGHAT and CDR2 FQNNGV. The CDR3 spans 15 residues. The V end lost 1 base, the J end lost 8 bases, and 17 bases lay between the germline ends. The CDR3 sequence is CASSLGGRVVFGYTF. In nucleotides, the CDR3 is TGTGCCAGCAGCTTAGGGGGCAGGGTTGTATTCGGCTACACCTTC.

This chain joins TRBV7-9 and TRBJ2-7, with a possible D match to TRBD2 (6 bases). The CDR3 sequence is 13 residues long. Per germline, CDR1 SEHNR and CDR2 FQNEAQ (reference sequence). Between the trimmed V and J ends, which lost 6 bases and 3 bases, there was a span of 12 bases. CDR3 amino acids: CASSPTAGYEQYF. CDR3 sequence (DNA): TGTGCCAGCAGTCCCACAGCGGGCTACGAGCAGTACTTC.

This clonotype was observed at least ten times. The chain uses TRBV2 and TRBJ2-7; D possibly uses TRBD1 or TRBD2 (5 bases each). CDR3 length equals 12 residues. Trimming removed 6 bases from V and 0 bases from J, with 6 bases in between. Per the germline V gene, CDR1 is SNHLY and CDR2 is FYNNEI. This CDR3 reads CASRGDSYEQYF. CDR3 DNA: TGTGCCAGCAGGGGGGACTCCTACGAGCAGTACTTC.